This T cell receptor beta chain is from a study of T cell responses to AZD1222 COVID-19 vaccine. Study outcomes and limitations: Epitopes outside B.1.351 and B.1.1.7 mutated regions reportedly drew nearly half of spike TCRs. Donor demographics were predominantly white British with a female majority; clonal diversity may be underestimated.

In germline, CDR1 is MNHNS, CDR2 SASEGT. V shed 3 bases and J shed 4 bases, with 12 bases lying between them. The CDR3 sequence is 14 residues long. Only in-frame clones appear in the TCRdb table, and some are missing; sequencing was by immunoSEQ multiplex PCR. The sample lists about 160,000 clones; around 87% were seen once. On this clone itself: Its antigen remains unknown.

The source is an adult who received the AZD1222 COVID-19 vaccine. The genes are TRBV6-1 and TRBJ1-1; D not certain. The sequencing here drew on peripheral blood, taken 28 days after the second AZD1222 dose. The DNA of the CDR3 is TGTGCCAGCAGTGAGGGCAGCCCTGTCACTGAAGCTTTCTTT. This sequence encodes CASSEGSPVTEAFF.